This T cell receptor beta chain was captured by sequencing in a study of OX40 agonist ivuxolimab in advanced cancers. Per germline, CDR1 SGDLS and CDR2 YYNGEE. The CDR3 is 15 residues long. The V end was cut by 0 bases, the J end by 0 bases, with 10 bases between. Profiling relied on immunoSEQ multiplex PCR, and the TCRdb table lists in-frame clones only, not all of them. The table lists under 85,000 clones, 86% of them singletons, with roughly 8% in the top ten. The clonotype was recovered from an adult with an advanced solid tumor such as melanoma, head and neck, liver or kidney cancer. The chain is built from TRBV9 and TRBJ2-7; no definite D call. The input for sequencing was CD4+ or CD8+ T cells sorted from blood, taken in a trial of the OX40 agonist ivuxolimab. DNA for the CDR3: TGTGCCAGCAGCGTAGAAGGTTTAAGCTCCTACGAGCAGTACTTC. Amino acids: CASSVEGLSSYEQYF.